Sequencing of this T cell receptor (beta chain) was carried out in a study of blood T cell repertoires in COVID-19. The overall study: COVID-19 samples from acute and convalescent phases originated in the United States, Italy and Spain. The analysed material was cDNA or gDNA that came from T cells, B-cell-depleted T cells, or PBMCs.

This clone has just one count. Original data processing: Reference gene primers were amplified, and this amplification served to estimate nucleated cell counts. The repertoire was sequenced with immunoSEQ multiplex PCR; TCRdb's copy has only in-frame clones and lacks some. That table gives V, J and clone size, and the DNA gave D and trimming. The sample lists hundreds of thousands of clones; around 89% were seen once. Trimming removed 3 bases from V and 0 bases from J; junction bases left unmatched: 5. CDR1 and CDR2 from the germline V gene are KGHSH and LQKENI. There are 17 residues in the CDR3. The V and J genes are TRBV18 and TRBJ1-5; 10 bases fit TRBD1. Sequencing input: peripheral blood. This sequence was found in a middle-aged man with acute or convalescent COVID-19. The CDR3 reads CASSPGTGAYSNQPQHF. CDR3 sequence (DNA): TGTGCCAGCTCACCCGGGACAGGGGCTTATAGCAATCAGCCCCAGCATTTT. The full variable domain, rest sourced from reference TRBV18 and TRBJ1-5, is NAGVMQNPRHLVRRRGQEARLRCSPMKGHSHVYWYRQLPEEGLKFMVYLQKENIIDESGMPKERFSAEFPKEGPSILRIQQVVRGDSAAYFCASSPGTGAYSNQPQHFGDGTRLSIL.